What follows are 13 T cell receptor beta chains derived from one specimen sequenced in a study of CD4+ T cells in melanoma (dated by TCRdb to the early 2020s). Receptor amplification or capture employed the immunoSEQ multiplex PCR assay. Held by TCRdb, this immuneACCESS table contains in-frame sequences only and omits some clones. Under half of the omission traces to an unresolved V gene where checked; the cause of the rest is unknown. The sample table contains about 110,000 clones; only one count was recorded for 92% of them. 2.5% to 3.5% of the sample lies in the top ten. Input material: peripheral blood. These receptor sequences come from a human donor with melanoma.

The chain recombines TRBV30 with TRBJ2-7, with no clear D. V was shortened by 0 bases and J by 3 bases, with 9 bases between the two germline ends. Germline CDR1 is GTSNPN and CDR2 is SVGIG (reference sequence). The CDR3 length is 13 residues. Here the CDR3 reads CAWSVQPNYEQYF. DNA for the CDR3: TGTGCCTGGAGTGTACAACCAAACTACGAGCAGTACTTC.

The V gene is TRBV2, the J gene TRBJ1-2; the D is unclear. This CDR3 has 15 residues. CDR1 and CDR2 from the germline V gene are SNHLY and FYNNEI. Trimming removed 3 bases at V and 3 bases at J, with 14 bases between. For the CDR3, the DNA is TGTGCCAGCAGTGATGAGGTCCGACGCGACTATGGCTACACCTTC. Its protein product is CASSDEVRRDYGYTF.

The chain employs TRBV4-1 and TRBJ2-3; TRBD1 matches at 7 bases. The trim removed 3 bases at V and 0 bases at J, leaving 6 bases unmatched. Germline-derived CDR1 and CDR2 are MGHRA and YSYEKL. The CDR3 covers 16 residues. The CDR3 bases are TGCGCCAGCAGCCATCTGGGACAGAAAAGCACAGATACGCAGTATTTT. Translating it yields CASSHLGQKSTDTQYF.

This chain uses TRBV4-3 with TRBJ1-1; 7 bases are a match to TRBD1. Germline V gene sequence: CDR1 LGHNA, CDR2 YSLEER. V shed 3 bases, J shed 5 bases, and the junction held 6 bases outside the gene matches. The CDR3 extends over 14 amino acids. In nucleotides, the CDR3 is TGCGCCAGCAGCCAGATTCACAGGGGTACTGAAGCTTTCTTT. This sequence encodes CASSQIHRGTEAFF.

The J gene is TRBJ2-3, the V gene TRBV7-2; 9 bases line up with TRBD2. The V and J ends lost 11 bases and 6 bases, in that order; junction bases with no gene match: 6. The CDR3 consists of 12 residues. Germline loops: CDR1 SGHTA, CDR2 FQGNSA. The CDR3 DNA sequence: TGTGCCTCCGGGCGGGGGGGTGATACGCAGTATTTT. Its protein is CASGRGGDTQYF.

The chain links TRBV7-2 to TRBJ1-1; D call uncertain. CDR3 length: 14 residues. The V end was cut by 2 bases, the J end by 4 bases, with 11 bases between. Germline assignment: CDR1 SGHTA and CDR2 FQGNSA. The CDR3: CASSLIGVGTEAFF. DNA of the CDR3: TGTGCCAGCAGCTTAATTGGGGTTGGCACTGAAGCTTTCTTT.

The chain links TRBV28 to TRBJ2-7, with D possibly matching TRBD1 (5 bases). Germline assignment: CDR1 MDHEN and CDR2 SYDVKM. With 8 bases removed from V and 2 bases from J, the gap between germline ends came to 13 bases. This CDR3 has 13 amino acids. The CDR3 DNA is TGTGCCAGCGGAAGGGGCGCTGCCTACGAGCAGTACTTC. Residues: CASGRGAAYEQYF. The full variable domain, in which reference TRBV28 and TRBJ2-7 provide the parts outside the CDR3, is DVKVTQSSRYLVKRTGEKVFLECVQDMDHENMFWYRQDPGLGLRLIYFSYDVKMKEKGDIPEGYSVSREKKERFSLILESASTNQTSMYLCASGRGAAYEQYFGPGTRLTVT.

The chain is built from TRBV28 and TRBJ1-2, with D uncertain. The ends were cut back, 5 bases at V and 6 bases at J, with 13 bases in the middle. The length of the CDR3 is 13 residues. In germline, CDR1 is MDHEN, CDR2 SYDVKM. The CDR3 here is CASSVKRANGYTF. DNA for the CDR3: TGTGCCAGCAGTGTAAAAAGGGCCAATGGCTACACCTTC.

This clone was seen only once. The CDR3 region is CASSVAQGTEAFF. CDR3 bases: TGTGCCAGCAGCGTAGCTCAAGGGACTGAAGCTTTCTTT. V gene TRBV9 combines with J gene TRBJ1-1; D is undetermined. Germline assignment: CDR1 SGDLS and CDR2 YYNGEE. The CDR3 loop spans 13 amino acids. Trimming took 0 bases from V and 5 from J, leaving 8 bases between them.

V gene TRBV25-1 combines with J gene TRBJ2-5; 8 nucleotides agree with TRBD2. The J call is doubtful: the DNA matches TRBJ2-7 better. Germline V lookup: CDR1 MGHDK, CDR2 SYGVNS. This CDR3 contains 14 residues. In nucleotides, the CDR3 is TGTGCCAGCAGTGAAAGTCTAGCGGGCTACGAGCAGTACTTC. Translation: CASSESLAGYEQYF.

This clone was seen more than once but under ten times. V usage is TRBV7-2 and J usage is TRBJ2-3, with TRBD2 matching 7 bases. The V and J ends lost 3 bases and 0 bases, in that order; junction bases with no gene match: 6. The CDR3 covers 16 residues. Germline assignment: CDR1 SGHTA and CDR2 FQGNSA. The CDR3 region has the DNA TGTGCCAGCAGCTTCGTAGCGGGTCCTAGCACAGATACGCAGTATTTT. Its protein is CASSFVAGPSTDTQYF.

CDR3 nucleotides: TGTGCCAGCAGCTCAGGAATTTATAGGGATGAGCAGTTCTTC. This encodes CASSSGIYRDEQFF. The V call is TRBV7-8, the J call TRBJ2-1; D unresolved. This CDR3 contains 14 residues. V was shortened by 4 bases and J by 8 bases, with 15 bases between the two germline ends. CDR1 is SGHVS, CDR2 FQNEAQ, per germline. Complete variable domain (other parts from reference TRBV7-8 and TRBJ2-1): GAGVSQSPRYKVAKRGQDVALRCDPISGHVSLFWYQQALGQGPEFLTYFQNEAQLDKSGLPSDRFFAERPEGSVSTLKIQRTQQEDSAVYLCASSSGIYRDEQFFGPGTRLTVL.

This sequence joins TRBV28 and TRBJ2-7; 9 bases align to TRBD1. This CDR3 spans 15 amino acids. CDR1 and CDR2 (germline): MDHEN, SYDVKM. Losses at the gene ends were 5 bases for V and 2 bases for J; bases not matched to a gene: 7. In nucleotides, the CDR3 is TGTGCCAGCAGTCACGGACAGGGGCCCACCTACGAGCAGTACTTC. This sequence encodes CASSHGQGPTYEQYF. Based on the CDR3 plus reference TRBV28 and TRBJ2-7, the full variable domain is DVKVTQSSRYLVKRTGEKVFLECVQDMDHENMFWYRQDPGLGLRLIYFSYDVKMKEKGDIPEGYSVSREKKERFSLILESASTNQTSMYLCASSHGQGPTYEQYFGPGTRLTVT.